The entry that follows covers one T cell receptor (beta chain) sequence. Measured with immunoSEQ multiplex PCR; TCRdb has only the in-frame clones, and not every one. The sample gives some 200,000 clones, 88% of which show up once; roughly a sixth is in the top ten. The sample originates from a study of blood T cell repertoires in COVID-19. About the study: Nucleic acid was either cDNA or gDNA, and it came from T cells, B-cell-depleted T cells, or PBMCs.

CDR1 is SGHAT, CDR2 FQNNGV, per germline. The CDR3 length is 12 residues. V gave up 5 bases and J gave up 7 bases, with 11 bases separating them. The origin of this receptor is a man aged 50 to 60 with COVID-19, enrolled during active disease. This chain links TRBV11-2 with TRBJ1-2; tentatively, D is TRBD1 (5 bases). Material for sequencing was peripheral blood. The CDR3 protein is CASSAWGGGYTF. In DNA, the CDR3 is TGTGCCAGCAGCGCCTGGGGGGGTGGCTACACCTTC.